The 10 T cell receptor beta chains given below trace back to one sample, sequenced in a study of graft-versus-host responses after intestinal transplantation. Data came from immunoSEQ multiplex PCR; TCRdb stores just in-frame clones and leaves some out. The table lists 35,000 to 50,000 clones, 90% to 95% of them singletons. Their specific antigens are unknown. Source: unstimulated CD8+ T cells sorted from spleen or lymph node cells, taken before transplant. The source of these receptors is a human donor who was the organ donor for an intestinal transplant.

The chain is built from TRBV5-4 and TRBJ1-2, with a weak D call TRBD1 (6 bases). CDR1 and CDR2 (germline): SGHNT, YYREEE (reference sequence). Trimming stripped 4 bases from V and 4 bases from J, with 14 bases between. This CDR3 spans 14 amino acids. The CDR3 DNA sequence: TGTGCCAGCAGCAGGGGGGAGGGCGCCTATGGCTACACCTTC. Its translation: CASSRGEGAYGYTF.

J is TRBJ2-7 and V is TRBV5-4; 11 bases are shared with TRBD2. Germline V gives CDR1 SGHNT, CDR2 YYREEE (reference sequence). CDR3 length: 16 amino acids. Trimming at V came to 4 bases and at J to 2 bases, leaving 8 bases not matched to a gene. CDR3 amino acids: CASSLPTSGEAYEQYF. The CDR3 DNA reads as TGTGCCAGCAGCCTCCCGACTAGCGGGGAGGCCTACGAGCAGTACTTC.

J is TRBJ1-2 and V is TRBV6-1; no reliable D call. The V end lost 6 bases, the J end lost 3 bases, and 5 bases lay between the germline ends. From germline, CDR1 is MNHNS and CDR2 SASEGT. The CDR3 runs to 11 residues. CDR3 nucleotides: TGTGCCAGCAGAGGATACTATGGCTACACCTTC. It yields the protein CASRGYYGYTF.

This chain connects TRBV19 to TRBJ2-7, with D maybe TRBD1 (5 bases). The ends were cut back, 5 bases at V and 5 bases at J, with 7 bases in the middle. From germline, CDR1 is LNHDA and CDR2 SQIVND (reference sequence). This CDR3 has 11 amino acids. The CDR3 DNA reads TGTGCCAGTAGTCTAGGGGACGAGCAGTACTTC. Translating gives CASSLGDEQYF.

V usage is TRBV4-1 and J usage is TRBJ1-5, with D perhaps matching TRBD1 (5 bases). This CDR3 spans 16 amino acids. Per germline, CDR1 MGHRA and CDR2 YSYEKL. V gave up 4 bases and J gave up 0 bases, with 13 bases separating them. This chain's CDR3 is CASSPRGEYSNQPQHF. The CDR3 bases are TGCGCCAGCAGCCCCCGGGGCGAATATAGCAATCAGCCCCAGCATTTT.

The chain recombines TRBV4-3 with TRBJ1-1; D remains ambiguous. The CDR3 length is 14 residues. V lost 0 bases, J lost 1 base, and 6 bases lay in between. Germline V CDR1 and CDR2: LGHNA, YSLEER. The CDR3 sequence is CASSQDSENTEAFF. CDR3 nucleotides: TGCGCCAGCAGCCAAGATTCTGAGAACACTGAAGCTTTCTTT.

The chain joins TRBV4-1 to TRBJ1-1; no clear D. The CDR3 covers 13 residues. Germline V gene data show CDR1 as MGHRA and CDR2 as YSYEKL. Trimming shortened V by 4 bases and J by 0 bases, and 6 bases separated the two germline ends. This chain's CDR3 is CASSPYLNTEAFF. The CDR3 bases are TGCGCCAGCAGCCCGTACCTGAACACTGAAGCTTTCTTT.

The CDR3 coding sequence is TGTGCCAGCAGCTTGGGGGGGCTGGAGACCCAGTACTTC. Its protein product is CASSLGGLETQYF. The rearrangement links TRBV13 to TRBJ2-5, with a weak D call TRBD2 (7 bases). CDR1 PRHDT and CDR2 FYEKMQ come from the germline V gene (reference sequence). The CDR3 is 13 residues long. V lost 3 bases and J lost 5, with 10 bases in between.

This chain links TRBV27 with TRBJ2-1; 9 bases fit TRBD1. The CDR3 runs 14 residues. Germline V lookup: CDR1 MNHEY, CDR2 SMNVEV (reference sequence). Unmatched junction bases numbered 9, after V lost 7 bases and J lost 8 bases. This chain's CDR3 is CASNPGQGLDEQFF. The CDR3 DNA follows: TGTGCCAGCAACCCCGGACAGGGGTTAGATGAGCAGTTCTTC.

This clone was observed once. The chain couples TRBV5-1 to TRBJ2-7, with no clear D. V lost 2 bases and J lost 0, with 12 bases in between. The germline CDR1 and CDR2 sequences are SGHRS and YFSETQ. The CDR3 contains 15 residues. Here the CDR3 reads CASSFLHWTSYEQYF. The DNA for the CDR3 is TGCGCCAGCAGCTTCCTACACTGGACCTCCTACGAGCAGTACTTC. Based on the CDR3 plus reference TRBV5-1 and TRBJ2-7, the full variable domain is KAGVTQTPRYLIKTRGQQVTLSCSPISGHRSVSWYQQTPGQGLQFLFEYFSETQRNKGNFPGRFSGRQFSNSRSEMNVSTLELGDSALYLCASSFLHWTSYEQYFGPGTRLTVT.